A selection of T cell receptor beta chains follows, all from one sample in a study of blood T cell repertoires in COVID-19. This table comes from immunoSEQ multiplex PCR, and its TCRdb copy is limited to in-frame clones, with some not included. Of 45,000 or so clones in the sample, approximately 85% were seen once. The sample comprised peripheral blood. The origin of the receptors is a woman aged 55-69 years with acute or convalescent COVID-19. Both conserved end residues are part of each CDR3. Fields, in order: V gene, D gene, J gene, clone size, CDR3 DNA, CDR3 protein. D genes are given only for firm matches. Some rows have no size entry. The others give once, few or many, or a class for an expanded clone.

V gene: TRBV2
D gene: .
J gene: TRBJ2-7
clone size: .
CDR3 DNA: TGTGCCAGCAGTGCCCTAGTAGCCTACGAGCAGTACTTC
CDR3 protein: CASSALVAYEQYF

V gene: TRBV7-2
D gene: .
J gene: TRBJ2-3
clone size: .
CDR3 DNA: TGTGCCAGCAGCTTGGGCACTAGCACAGATACGCAGTATTTT
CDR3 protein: CASSLGTSTDTQYF

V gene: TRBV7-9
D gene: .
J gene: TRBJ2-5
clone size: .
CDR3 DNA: TGTGCCAGCAGTCCCGGCCTCGGACAAAAAGAGACCCAGTACTTC
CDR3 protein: CASSPGLGQKETQYF

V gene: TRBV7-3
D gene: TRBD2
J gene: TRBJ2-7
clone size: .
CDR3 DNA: TGTGCCAGCAGCCGTGGACTAGCGGGACCCAGGGACGAGCAGTACTTC
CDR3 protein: CASSRGLAGPRDEQYF

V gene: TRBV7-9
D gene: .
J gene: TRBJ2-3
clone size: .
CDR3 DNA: TGTGCCAGCAGCTTATCACAGGGAGTCGGGGTGGGCACAGATACGCAGTATTTT
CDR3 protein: CASSLSQGVGVGTDTQYF

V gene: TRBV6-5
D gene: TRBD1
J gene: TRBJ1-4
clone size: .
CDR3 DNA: TGTGCCAGCAGGGACAGGGTGAATGAAAAACTGTTTTTT
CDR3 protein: CASRDRVNEKLFF

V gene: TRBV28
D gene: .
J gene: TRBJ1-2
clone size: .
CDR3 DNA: TGTGCCAGCAGTTTACCGGCAGGAAAGTACGGCTACACCTTC
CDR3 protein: CASSLPAGKYGYTF

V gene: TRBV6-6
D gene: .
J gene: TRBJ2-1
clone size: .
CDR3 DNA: TGTGCCAGCACCGGGGGTGTGTACAATGAGCAGTTCTTC
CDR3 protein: CASTGGVYNEQFF

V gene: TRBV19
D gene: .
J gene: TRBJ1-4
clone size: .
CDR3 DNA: TGTGCCAGTAGTATGTTGGGGGCGAATGGGATTGAAAAACTGTTTTTT
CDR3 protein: CASSMLGANGIEKLFF

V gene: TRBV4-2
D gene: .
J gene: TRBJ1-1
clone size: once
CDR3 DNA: TGTGCCAGCAGCCAAGCTTCCCCCAGCGAACCGGCCTTTCTGAACACTGAAGCTTTCTTT
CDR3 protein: CASSQASPSEPAFLNTEAFF

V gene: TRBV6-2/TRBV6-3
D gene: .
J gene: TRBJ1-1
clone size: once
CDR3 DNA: TGTGCCAGCAGTTTCTCCGTACAGAACACTGAAGCTTTCTTT
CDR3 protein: CASSFSVQNTEAFF

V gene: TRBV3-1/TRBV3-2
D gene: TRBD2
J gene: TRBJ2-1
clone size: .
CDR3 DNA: TGTGCCAGCAGTCCACGGACTAGCGGGTCCTACAATGAGCAGTTCTTC
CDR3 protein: CASSPRTSGSYNEQFF

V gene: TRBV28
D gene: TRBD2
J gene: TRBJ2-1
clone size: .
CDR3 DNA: TGTGCCAGCAGTTCAGCGGGGCCAACCTACAATGAGCAGTTCTTC
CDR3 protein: CASSSAGPTYNEQFF

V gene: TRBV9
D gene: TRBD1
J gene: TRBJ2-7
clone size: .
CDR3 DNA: TGTGCCAGCAGTCGACAGGGGACCCACGAGCAGTACTTC
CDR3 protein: CASSRQGTHEQYF

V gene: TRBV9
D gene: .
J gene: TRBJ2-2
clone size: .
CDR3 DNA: TGTGCCAGCAACCCCGGTGAAGGGGAGCTGTTTTTT
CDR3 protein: CASNPGEGELFF

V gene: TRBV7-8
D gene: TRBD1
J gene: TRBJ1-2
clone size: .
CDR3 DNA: TGTGCCAGCAGCTCATTACAGGGGGTCTATGGCTACACCTTC
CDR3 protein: CASSSLQGVYGYTF

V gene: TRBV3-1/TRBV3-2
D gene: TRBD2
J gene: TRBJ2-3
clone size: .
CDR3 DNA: TGTGCCAGCAGCGGACTAGGTGCGGCAGATACGCAGTATTTT
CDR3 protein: CASSGLGAADTQYF

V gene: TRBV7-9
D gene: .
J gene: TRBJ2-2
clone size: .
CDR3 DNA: TGTGCCAGCAGCTTATTATCACAGGGATCCGGGGAGCTGTTTTTT
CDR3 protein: CASSLLSQGSGELFF

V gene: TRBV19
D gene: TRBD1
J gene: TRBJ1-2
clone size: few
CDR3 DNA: TGTGCCAGTAGTATCCTCACTTTGACAGGGCGTAGCTATGGCTACACCTTC
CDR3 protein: CASSILTLTGRSYGYTF